One sample yielded the 27 T cell receptor beta chains listed below, sequenced in a study of cytomegalovirus exposure and HLA in healthy donors. The data were produced by immunoSEQ multiplex PCR, yet TCRdb's version contains in-frame clones alone and is incomplete. Altogether some 83,000 clones are present, 94% being singletons, with the ten largest covering around 2.1%. Sequencing input: PBMCs. The receptors come from a woman aged 18-29 years in good health and CMV-seronegative.

The gene calls are TRBV6-1 and TRBJ2-5, with 10 nucleotides matching TRBD2. With 4 bases clipped from V and 1 base from J, the junction kept 3 bases outside the gene matches. CDR1 is MNHNS, CDR2 SASEGT, per germline. The CDR3 runs 15 residues. CDR3 in DNA: TGTGCCAGCAGTGTTGCTAGCGGGAGCCAAGAGACCCAGTACTTC. Translated, it gives CASSVASGSQETQYF.

V usage is TRBV6-1 and J usage is TRBJ2-1; 8 bases agree with TRBD2. This CDR3 comprises 14 residues. The germline V gene encodes CDR1 MNHNS and CDR2 SASEGT. Trimming took 6 bases from V and 6 from J; bases not matched to a gene: 7. The CDR3 is CASRTPGGRNEQFF. In nucleotides, the CDR3 is TGTGCCAGCAGGACCCCGGGGGGGCGCAATGAGCAGTTCTTC.

This clone is a singleton in its sample. The chain combines TRBV4-2 with TRBJ2-5; 9 bases agree with TRBD1. The CDR3 spans 16 residues. J was trimmed by 5 bases and V by 0 bases; bases with no gene match: 7. CDR1 is LGHNA and CDR2 is YNFKEQ in the germline V gene. Here the CDR3 DNA reads TGTGCCAGCAGCCAAGAAGGACCGGGACAGGGCGAGACCCAGTACTTC. Translating it yields CASSQEGPGQGETQYF.

The genes are TRBV4-2 and TRBJ2-1, with 12 bases matching TRBD2. Germline trimming cut 0 bases from V and 6 bases from J; bases unmatched to any gene: 6. The CDR3 extends over 17 amino acids. Germline lookup yields CDR1 LGHNA and CDR2 YNFKEQ. In nucleotides, the CDR3 is TGTGCCAGCAGCCAAGAAGGCCTAGCGGGGGGGCCCAATGAGCAGTTCTTC. It specifies CASSQEGLAGGPNEQFF.

This rearrangement joins TRBV6-5 to TRBJ2-3; TRBD1 matches at 7 bases. Germline V lookup: CDR1 MNHEY, CDR2 SVGAGI. The CDR3 extends over 14 amino acids. Germline trimming cut 0 bases from V and 10 bases from J; bases unmatched to any gene: 7. The DNA of the CDR3 is TGTGCCAGCAGTTACTCGACAGGGCTCCAGGCGCAGTATTTT. It specifies CASSYSTGLQAQYF.

This chain links TRBV5-1 with TRBJ2-3; D gene unclear. This CDR3 has 14 amino acids. CDR1 and CDR2 from the germline V gene are SGHRS and YFSETQ. V dropped 4 bases and J dropped 0 bases, with 9 bases sitting between them. CDR3 sequence (DNA): TGCGCCAGCAGCCCCGCGGTTAGCACAGATACGCAGTATTTT. It codes for CASSPAVSTDTQYF. The full variable domain, with the rest looked up from reference TRBV5-1 and TRBJ2-3, is KAGVTQTPRYLIKTRGQQVTLSCSPISGHRSVSWYQQTPGQGLQFLFEYFSETQRNKGNFPGRFSGRQFSNSRSEMNVSTLELGDSALYLCASSPAVSTDTQYFGPGTRLTVL.

This clone was picked up one time. This chain links TRBV6-1 with TRBJ2-1; TRBD2 is a possible D gene (6 bases). There are 15 residues in the CDR3. V lost 2 bases and J 10 bases, leaving 18 bases between the germline ends. Germline lookup yields CDR1 MNHNS and CDR2 SASEGT. CDR3 protein: CASSEFSGGVGEQFF. The CDR3 DNA reads as TGTGCCAGCAGTGAATTCAGCGGAGGGGTTGGGGAGCAGTTCTTC.

This CDR3 is CASSSKHEAKNIQYF. The CDR3 nucleotides are TGTGCCAGCAGTTCGAAACACGAAGCCAAAAACATTCAGTACTTC. The rearrangement links TRBV27 to TRBJ2-4; no reliable D call. V gave up 4 bases and J gave up 0 bases, with 10 bases separating them. CDR1 MNHEY and CDR2 SMNVEV come from the germline V gene (reference sequence). This CDR3 has 15 amino acids.

This chain links TRBV30 with TRBJ1-2, with no clear D. V lost 4 bases, J lost 1 base, and 7 bases lay in between. The CDR3 length is 12 residues. Germline CDR1 GTSNPN, CDR2 SVGIG (reference sequence). The CDR3 DNA sequence: TGTGCCTGGATCCGGGGTAACTATGGCTACACCTTC. Translation gives CAWIRGNYGYTF.

The CDR3: CASSFRGWLSTDTQYF. The DNA of the CDR3 is TGTGCCAGCAGTTTCCGAGGGTGGTTGAGCACAGATACGCAGTATTTT. The chain recombines TRBV11-2 with TRBJ2-3; possible D gene TRBD2, 5 bases. The germline V gene has CDR1 SGHAT and CDR2 FQNNGV. The germline V and J ends were trimmed by 6 bases and 0 bases, with 16 bases remaining between them. The CDR3 consists of 16 residues.

The chain employs TRBV5-1 and TRBJ1-2, with TRBD1 as a possible D gene (6 bases). CDR1 and CDR2 from the germline V gene are SGHRS and YFSETQ. The CDR3 consists of 14 residues. The germline V and J ends were trimmed by 2 bases and 7 bases, with 15 bases remaining between them. The CDR3 DNA sequence: TGCGCCAGCAGCTTTGAGACAGGCGGAGCTGGCTACACCTTC. This translates into CASSFETGGAGYTF.

J is TRBJ1-1 and V is TRBV6-5, with D possibly matching TRBD1 (5 bases). The CDR3 is 13 amino acids. CDR1 is MNHEY and CDR2 is SVGAGI in the germline V gene. The germline V and J ends were trimmed by 7 bases and 5 bases, with 14 bases remaining between them. The chain's CDR3 is CASNRGSGTEAFF. The CDR3 DNA is TGTGCCAGCAACCGGGGGTCGGGTACTGAAGCTTTCTTT.

The J gene is TRBJ2-3, the V gene TRBV6-1; the match to TRBD2 covers 12 bases. CDR1 and CDR2 (germline): MNHNS, SASEGT. The CDR3 runs to 15 residues. J lost 1 base, V lost 8 bases, and 4 bases had no gene match. CDR3 sequence reads: CASHLAGGGTDTQYF. DNA for the CDR3: TGTGCCAGCCATCTAGCGGGAGGGGGCACAGATACGCAGTATTTT.

The chain links TRBV2 to TRBJ1-2; D not resolved. The CDR3 runs to 12 residues. The V gene's germline CDR1 is SNHLY and CDR2 FYNNEI. The germline V and J ends were trimmed by 4 bases and 8 bases, with 11 bases remaining between them. The CDR3, as DNA: TGTGCCAGCAGTGGCCCCCAAGAGGGCTACACCTTC. Translation gives CASSGPQEGYTF. Full variable domain (outside the CDR3, taken from reference TRBV2 and TRBJ1-2): EPEVTQTPSHQVTQMGQEVILRCVPISNHLYFYWYRQILGQKVEFLVSFYNNEISEKSEIFDDQFSVERPDGSNFTLKIRSTKLEDSAMYFCASSGPQEGYTFGSGTRLTVV.

The J gene is TRBJ2-1, the V gene TRBV11-3; TRBD2 matches at 10 bases. CDR1 is SGHNT and CDR2 is YENEEA in the germline V gene. This CDR3 comprises 18 residues. With V trimmed by 3 bases and J by 4 bases, 12 bases remained unmatched. CDR3 coding DNA: TGTGCCAGCAGCTTCTCCGGCATCGGGACTAGCGAATACAATGAGCAGTTCTTC. Translating gives CASSFSGIGTSEYNEQFF.

Comment on this clone: At one boundary the junction diverges from the germline segment, which might be a read error. This chain uses TRBV7-7 with TRBJ2-2; 7 bases agree with TRBD2. From germline, CDR1 is SSHAT and CDR2 FNYEAQ (reference sequence). The CDR3 runs to 17 residues. The CDR3 DNA is TGTGCTAGCAGCCCTGGGGACGCGGGGGTCCCTACCGGGGAGCTGTTTTTT. Protein sequence: CASSPGDAGVPTGELFF.

This chain uses TRBV27 with TRBJ1-1; D perhaps matches TRBD1 (6 bases). Trimming took off 5 bases at V and 4 bases at J, with 14 bases between the two ends. The CDR3 length is 14 residues. Germline-derived CDR1 and CDR2 are MNHEY and SMNVEV (reference sequence). In DNA form, the CDR3 reads TGTGCCAGCAGTATGGGGGCGCGGAGCACTGAAGCTTTCTTT. This gives the protein CASSMGARSTEAFF.

The chain uses TRBV6-1 and TRBJ2-2; TRBD2 might be the D (6 bases). In germline, CDR1 is MNHNS, CDR2 SASEGT. Trimming took 10 bases from V and 8 from J, leaving 8 bases between them. The CDR3 is made up of 10 amino acids. CDR3 sequence: CANGGGELFF. The DNA for the CDR3 is TGTGCCAACGGGGGTGGGGAGCTGTTTTTT.

This sequence joins TRBV2 and TRBJ1-1, with D unclear. The CDR3 consists of 14 residues. V gave up 8 bases and J gave up 3 bases, with 16 bases separating them. CDR1 is SNHLY, CDR2 FYNNEI, per germline. The CDR3 DNA follows: TGTGCCAGCCAGAGAAGTAACACAGACACTGAAGCTTTCTTT. It yields the protein CASQRSNTDTEAFF.

CDR3 DNA: TGTGCCAGCAGCTTCGGCGGTGGCGGGAACACTGAAGCTTTCTTT. It yields the protein CASSFGGGGNTEAFF. The chain combines TRBV7-2 with TRBJ1-1; D remains unclear. Trimming took off 3 bases at V and 1 base at J, with 12 bases between the two ends. This CDR3 contains 15 residues. Per the germline V gene, CDR1 is SGHTA and CDR2 is FQGNSA.

Regarding this clone: The junction departs from germline at one end; a sequencing error may be responsible. The rearrangement links TRBV15 to TRBJ2-3; tentatively, D is TRBD2 (5 bases). Germline assignment: CDR1 LNHNV and CDR2 YYDKDF (reference sequence). The CDR3 spans 15 residues. DNA of the CDR3: TGTGCCACCAGCAGTACCCGAGGGAGCACGGATACGCAGTATTTT. It specifies CATSSTRGSTDTQYF.

The chain carries TRBV7-2 and TRBJ2-7; 12 nucleotides match TRBD2. Germline lookup yields CDR1 SGHTA and CDR2 FQGNSA. The trim removed 7 bases at V and 5 bases at J, leaving 6 bases unmatched. The CDR3 extends over 14 amino acids. The CDR3 loop is CASILAGGPHEQYF. The CDR3, as DNA: TGTGCCAGCATACTAGCGGGAGGCCCCCACGAGCAGTACTTC.

This chain joins TRBV28 and TRBJ2-1; 9 nucleotides agree with TRBD1. This CDR3 contains 15 residues. Per germline, CDR1 MDHEN and CDR2 SYDVKM. V lost 2 bases to trimming and J lost 7 bases; unmatched junction nucleotides: 6. The CDR3 reads CASSLVQGARNEQFF. CDR3 DNA: TGTGCCAGCAGTTTAGTACAGGGGGCGCGGAATGAGCAGTTCTTC.

V gene TRBV5-4 combines with J gene TRBJ1-1, with 12 nucleotides matching TRBD1. Germline V gives CDR1 SGHNT, CDR2 YYREEE (reference sequence). Trimming at V came to 3 bases and at J to 5 bases, leaving 8 bases not matched to a gene. This CDR3 region has 16 residues. The CDR3 region has the DNA TGTGCCAGCAGCTCTACCGGGACAGGGGGCTGGACTGAAGCTTTCTTT. Protein: CASSSTGTGGWTEAFF. The full variable domain, rest sourced from reference TRBV5-4 and TRBJ1-1, is ETGVTQSPTHLIKTRGQQVTLRCSSQSGHNTVSWYQQALGQGPQFIFQYYREEENGRGNFPPRFSGLQFPNYSSELNVNALELDDSALYLCASSSTGTGGWTEAFFGQGTRLTVV.

The chain has TRBV6-1 and TRBJ1-5; D is uncertain. Trimming took off 6 bases at V and 5 bases at J, with 5 bases between the two ends. The CDR3 totals 11 residues. Germline CDR1 reads MNHNS; CDR2 reads SASEGT. The CDR3 DNA reads TGTGCCAGCAGGGACTATCAGCCCCAGCATTTT. Translation: CASRDYQPQHF.

The chain links TRBV5-1 to TRBJ1-2, with D hard to call. Germline V CDR1 and CDR2: SGHRS, YFSETQ. This CDR3 contains 12 residues. V lost 4 bases and J lost 4, with 8 bases in between. The CDR3 reads CASSPGSYGYTF. The CDR3 DNA sequence: TGCGCCAGCAGCCCCGGGAGCTATGGCTACACCTTC. Combining the CDR3 with reference TRBV5-1 and TRBJ1-2 gives the whole variable domain KAGVTQTPRYLIKTRGQQVTLSCSPISGHRSVSWYQQTPGQGLQFLFEYFSETQRNKGNFPGRFSGRQFSNSRSEMNVSTLELGDSALYLCASSPGSYGYTFGSGTRLTVV.

The genes are TRBV6-5 and TRBJ1-6, with a tentative D call TRBD1 (6 bases). Trimming shortened V by 4 bases and J by 8 bases, and 12 bases separated the two germline ends. The germline CDR1 and CDR2 sequences are MNHEY and SVGAGI. This CDR3 region has 14 residues. CDR3 nucleotide sequence: TGTGCCAGCAGTTTACAGGGAAAGGATTCACCCCTCCACTTT. Translation gives CASSLQGKDSPLHF.